This T cell receptor beta chain came from a study of blood T cells in healthy people across ages. Study findings and constraints: The donors' CMV status was not determined, possibly confounding changes in expanded clonotypes. While age rose, TCR beta diversity per million T cells dropped in a roughly linear way.

Germline trimming cut 7 bases from V and 6 bases from J; bases unmatched to any gene: 6. The CDR3 is made up of 14 amino acids. Germline CDR1 is KGHDR and CDR2 is SFDVKD. This clonotype was counted a few times. The antigen is unknown. Primers used in a second PCR of roughly 7 to 12 cycles were a sample-barcoded 5' primer and a J-beta primer mix. With 12 random nucleotides, a template-switch adaptor tagged each individual cDNA molecule. TCRdb used MiXCR to reprocess the 5' RACE reads, holding one entry per CDR3 protein. There are roughly 1,500,000 distinct CDR3 sequences in the sample; about 35% occur only once, and around 10% lies in the top ten.

The sequencing sample was made of blood. This chain connects TRBV24-1 to TRBJ2-1; 9 bases are a match to TRBD1. This receptor was identified in a woman in her 30s in good health. CDR3 bases: TGTGCCACCAGCCAGACAGGGGGGAGCAATGAGCAGTTCTTC. Amino acid sequence: CATSQTGGSNEQFF.